This T cell receptor (beta chain) originates from a study of cytomegalovirus exposure and HLA in healthy donors (dated by TCRdb to about 2017). Regarding the study in general: In an earlier analysis of some 610 of the donors, 250 to 350 Gb of sequence data and some 120 million unique TCR beta sequences from 150 million to 200 million T cells were reported. A separate validation cohort of about 110 different subjects was used in addition to the approximately 700-subject first cohort. The number of typed donors differed by locus: about 629-630 for A, B, C, DRB1 and DQB1; 522 for DQA1; 606 for DPA1; and about 450 for DPB1. High-throughput TCR immunosequencing, statistical association of individual TCRs with disease status, and machine learning were combined to predict cytomegalovirus infection status. On average, roughly 240,000 unique TCR beta nucleotide sequences were sequenced per donor among 350 to 400 genotyped donors of the cohort, with about 17% of those sequences being non-productive. Roughly five DR-DQ haplotypes were treated as single units for association and clustering because of strong linkage in the cohort. In the later analysis, no new phenotypic data were used to find candidate immune exposures; instead, reliance was placed on TCR beta sequences and their occurrence across donors. Roughly 300 gigabases of sequencing data and 70 million to 85 million unique TCR sequences were included in an early release covering several hundred HLA-typed donors. Class I and class II HLA loci were covered by the typing at four-digit resolution. The study profiled the T cell repertoires of about 640 subjects by immunosequencing and related them to cytomegalovirus serostatus. Every discovery cohort repertoire had been produced on one sequencing platform. In a later analysis, previously published TCR beta repertoires from several hundred donors were re-analyzed and high-resolution HLA genotyping was added so that TCR occurrence patterns could be studied. Donor age, sex, ethnicity and CMV serostatus were compiled alongside the repertoire data. The aim of the study was to test whether cataloging public T cell receptors could identify signatures of past pathogen exposure. To decide whether each TCR beta V gene segment behaved as functional or pseudogenic, an earlier analysis of approximately 590 of the donors relied on high-throughput TCR beta sequencing. A later genetic analysis took genome-wide SNP genotypes for about 55% of the 666 donors and used that subset as a discovery cohort. Of the roughly 390 genotyped donors, 65% to 90% fell in the genetic ancestry cluster associated with self-reported Caucasian donors.

Receptors were amplified or captured by the immunoSEQ multiplex PCR assay. A mixture of 60 forward primers for TCR Vbeta segments and 13 reverse primers for TCR Jbeta segments was used in the multiplex PCR. The CDR3 region of rearranged TCR beta genes was amplified from genomic DNA by a multiplex PCR assay. The Illumina HiSeq System was used to sequence the amplified TCR beta libraries as 87-base-pair reads. The authors' analysis ran thus. Across the 500 to 850 repertoires, a later analysis counted tens of millions of unique TCR beta chains, about 10 million of which were shared by at least two donors. To remove PCR and sequencing errors, raw reads were error-corrected and collapsed into unique sequences using a nearest-neighbor algorithm that merged closely related sequences. CDR3 sequences were aligned to IMGT reference sequences to assign V, D and J gene segments. Each retained sequence needed at least a six-nucleotide match to both a V gene segment and a J gene segment. Rearrangements were called productive when the CDR3 lacked stop codons and stayed in frame with V and J; all others were non-productive. Following IMGT convention, CDR3 was defined as the stretch from the second conserved V-encoded cysteine up to the conserved J-encoded phenylalanine. The earlier analysis of approximately 590 of the donors excluded any sequence lacking an unambiguous match to a single V gene segment. In an earlier analysis of a few hundred of the donors, a V segment was called functional when productive rearrangements were above 56.7%, and segregating when the standard deviation between donors exceeded 5%. To diagnose cytomegalovirus status from the catalog of TCR beta chain sequences, a statistical classification framework was built. A later analysis assigned V and J genes by comparing TCR nucleotide sequences with IMGT/GENE-DB human TR gene sequences. A later analysis assigned CDR3 sequences and most-parsimonious VDJ recombination scenarios with the TCRdist pipeline. In a later analysis, each TCR beta chain was defined by its CDR3 amino acid sequence together with its V-gene family, and reads lacking a unique V-gene family were excluded. To address suspected cross-contamination and a sequencing artifact, a later analysis removed roughly 640 highly shared, low-generation-probability nucleotide sequences. For each public chain, a later analysis derived a clonal expansion index from normalized ranks of inferred template counts within each repertoire. In a later analysis, generation probabilities were computed with a VDJ recombination model fitted to out-of-frame rearrangements, and the resulting probabilities were checked against IGoR. A later analysis scored TCR-TCR, TCR-HLA and TCR-CMV co-occurrence with hypergeometric tests, applying a repertoire-size bias correction to TCR pairs. False discovery rates were estimated in a later analysis by permuting HLA or CMV assignments 20 times. In a later analysis, co-occurring TCRs were grouped with DBSCAN, and TCRdist sequence similarity was added when clustering was performed within HLA-allele-positive subsets. Repertoires with fewer than 30,000 or more than 120,000 public chains, plus five repertoires with anomalous nucleotide sharing, were excluded from co-occurrence clustering. In TCRdb, the immuneACCESS table is reduced to in-frame sequences with V and J assigned. These tables do not hold every clone; where another copy was compared, an unresolved V gene accounts for under half, and the others remain unexplained. V, J and clone size are taken as reported in that table, and D and trimming were inferred from the DNA itself. The sample records approximately 140,000 clones, roughly 83% of which are singletons. The ten largest make up roughly 3.4% of the sample.

Overall results and qualifications from the work: In the study, around 160 TCR beta chains were listed as associated with cytomegalovirus. A later analysis reported that several top co-occurrence clusters appeared linked to parvovirus B19, influenza, CMV and Epstein-Barr virus. Three of the identified cytomegalovirus-associated TCR beta chains were confirmed in vitro to be specific for cytomegalovirus antigens. In a later analysis, HLA-associated TCR beta chains were found to be more clonally expanded and to have lower generation probabilities than equally common non-associated chains. The cohort was sequenced for TCR beta chains only, and without alpha or paired-chain data the features that could be detected were limited. Roughly uniform sequencing depth across donors was assumed in presence/absence analyses, although this assumption may not hold. Because counts were too low, about 18 rarely observed V segments, including chromosome 9 orphons, were excluded from the earlier analysis of about 500 of the donors. In a later analysis, TCR association rates were found to vary across HLA loci, with the most associated TCRs seen for DRB1 alleles and the fewest for HLA-C alleles. A later analysis associated about 17,000 TCR beta sequences with specific HLA alleles at a false discovery rate of 0.05. When HLA alleles, especially DR and DQ, strongly co-occurred, attributing TCR associations to individual alleles was difficult. According to a later genetic analysis, donors in an Asian-associated ancestry cluster had fewer N-insertions in productive TCRs than the approximately 700-donor mean. Most TCR sequences were observed very rarely across donors, whereas some public TCRs were present in many individuals. V-gene and J-gene trimming of TCR beta chains was associated with a missense DCLRE1C variant in a later genetic analysis, and the association was replicated in an independent cohort. CMV serostatus was the only immune exposure information available for the cohort. Correlated functional status among segregating V segments might reflect linkage disequilibrium, but an unknown experimental factor could not be ruled out. The classifier was reported to diagnose cytomegalovirus status with high specificity and sensitivity in both the original cohort and the validation cohort. A group of highly shared sequence variants was considered likely to be a technical artifact of the sequencing pipeline. A further reported finding was that TCR beta sequences accurately predicted the HLA-A and HLA-B alleles for most subjects in the first cohort. Broadly in line with IMGT annotations, most TCR beta V segments showed up in productive rearrangements about 90% or about 30% of the time in an earlier analysis of several hundred of the donors. Because some donors lacked HLA typing at each locus, the association tests relied only on the typed subset. According to the authors, the approach could potentially be generalized to other disease states and immunological phenotypes. According to a later analysis, most CMV-associated TCR beta chains appeared to be HLA-restricted, and the HLA associations seemed to be driven largely by CMV exposure.

The cohort was made up of approximately 670 healthy bone marrow donors. At the time of sampling, all cohort members were nominally healthy, though unrecorded immune exposures were likely present. CMV serostatus was positive for almost 300 and negative for about 55% of the 666 cohort members, and was not recorded for this donor. A peripheral blood sample was collected from each donor, and TCR beta sequencing was performed on peripheral blood mononuclear cells. Genomic DNA extraction from the blood cell samples was performed with the Qiagen DNeasy Blood Extraction Kit. This clone has a single count. Its antigen is unknown. No much larger clone is present one base from it, and per-base qualities are unavailable. This clonotype originated in a human donor in good health. The sequencing input was PBMCs.

The DNA is TGTGCCAGCAGCAACCATGGGGGACAGGGAAATGGCTACACCTTC. Its protein product is CASSNHGGQGNGYTF. Recombination linked TRBV4-2 to TRBJ1-2; TRBD1 fits 9 bases in the junction. Including the terminal cysteine and phenylalanine, the CDR3 comprises 15 residues. Left in the record is the CDR3 DNA by itself, 45 bases read in frame from the first base. V has 5 bases trimmed and J has 6 bases trimmed; junction bases matching no gene number 10. CDR1 and CDR2 are drawn from the germline V gene: LGHNA, YNFKEQ.